This T cell receptor beta chain appears in the sequencing data of a study of tumor and adjacent non-tumor tissue in lung cancer. Study-level background: Histology: eleven to twelve adenocarcinoma, a couple of squamous cell carcinoma, 1 small cell lung cancer. On average, productive TCRbeta reads reached about 4.2 million per sample.

This clonotype was counted between two and nine times. Antigen: not known. The CDR3 contains 16 residues. V lost 4 bases to trimming and J lost 5 bases; unmatched junction nucleotides: 10. Germline assignment: CDR1 SGHVS and CDR2 FQNEAQ. This sample's RNA came from whole unsorted tissue. More than 3 cm separated this lung sample from the edge of the tumor. The library came from three nested PCR rounds adapted from ARM-PCR protocols. MiXCR was run by TCRdb on the multiplex PCR reads, yielding one entry per CDR3 protein. The sample has about 67,000 distinct CDR3 sequences, 75% to 85% seen once. The study, taken as a whole, reports: TCR diversity was significantly greater in tumor than normal lung tissue. Tumor TCR diversity, when higher, was linked to shorter survival.

The TCR sequence derives from a man aged 55 to 70 with non-small cell lung cancer. The chain recombines TRBV7-8 with TRBJ1-4; 7 bases fit TRBD1. Material for sequencing was distant non-tumor lung tissue. Here the CDR3 DNA reads TGTGCCAGCAGCTCGCTTGACAGGGTCCCAAATGAAAAACTGTTTTTT. It codes for CASSSLDRVPNEKLFF.